This is a list of T cell receptor beta chains from one sample in a study of CD8 T cells in Susac syndrome. One entry per CDR3 protein, called by TCRdb with MiXCR from the immunoSEQ multiplex PCR reads. The sample lists around 130,000 distinct CDR3 sequences, around 94% occurring once. Sequenced material: CD4+ T cells from PBMCs. These receptors were collected from a human donor in good health. Both conserved end residues are part of each CDR3. A D gene is named only where the DNA matches it firmly. Expanded clones are given a class, and other clones once, few, many or no size at all.

TRBJ1-2 - TRBV6-1 TRBD1 CASSPGTGINYGYTF TGTGCCAGCAGCCCCGGGACAGGGATTAACTATGGCTACACCTTC
TRBJ2-7 - TRBV6-5 - CASSYSSADDYEQYF TGTGCCAGCAGTTACTCGTCCGCGGATGACTACGAGCAGTACTTC
TRBJ2-1 - TRBV14 - CASSPQNIEQFF TGTGCCAGCAGCCCTCAGAATATCGAGCAGTTCTTC
TRBJ2-7 - TRBV2 - CASSETAVGTYEQYF TGTGCCAGCAGTGAGACGGCGGTTGGGACCTACGAGCAGTACTTC
TRBJ2-3 - TRBV30 TRBD2 CAWSPGTSGADTQYF TGTGCCTGGAGTCCCGGGACTAGCGGGGCAGATACGCAGTATTTT
TRBJ2-5 - TRBV25-1 - CASSEFNQETQYF TGTGCCAGCAGTGAGTTCAACCAAGAGACCCAGTACTTC
TRBJ2-1 once TRBV7-2 - CASSYQLDEQFF TGTGCCAGCAGCTACCAATTGGATGAGCAGTTCTTC
TRBJ2-7 - TRBV5-1 TRBD1 CASSTGVLYEQYF TGCGCCAGCAGCACAGGGGTACTCTACGAGCAGTACTTC
TRBJ2-3 - TRBV20-1 TRBD1 CSATHRGPSTDTQYF TGCAGTGCCACCCACAGGGGCCCAAGCACAGATACGCAGTATTTT
TRBJ2-3 - TRBV30 - CAWSASGIDTQYF TGTGCCTGGAGCGCATCAGGGATCGATACGCAGTATTTT
TRBJ2-3 - TRBV5-6 - CASSFRSGDTQYF TGTGCCAGCAGCTTCAGGAGCGGAGATACGCAGTATTTT
TRBJ2-2 - TRBV3-1 TRBD2 CASLAGSGELFF TGTGCCAGCCTAGCGGGATCCGGGGAGCTGTTTTTT
TRBJ2-1 once TRBV27 - CASSLRRSRSSYNEQFF TGTGCCAGCAGTTTACGGAGGAGCCGGAGCTCCTACAATGAGCAGTTCTTC
TRBJ1-1 - TRBV15 TRBD1 CATSRTRAGGYTEAFF TGTGCCACCAGCAGAACCCGGGCAGGGGGCTACACTGAAGCTTTCTTT
TRBJ2-2 - TRBV6-5 TRBD2 CASSYFRTGTRGTGELFF TGTGCCAGCAGTTACTTTCGGACCGGGACTAGAGGGACCGGGGAGCTGTTTTTT
TRBJ2-3 - TRBV20-1 - CSATRWGTDTQYF TGCAGTGCTACTAGGTGGGGCACAGATACGCAGTATTTT
TRBJ1-5 - TRBV19 - CASSIGFEGRRQPQHF TGTGCCAGTAGTATAGGATTCGAAGGGAGACGGCAGCCCCAGCATTTT
TRBJ2-3 once TRBV3-1 - CASSFRLGTDTQYF TGTGCCAGCAGCTTCCGACTAGGCACAGATACGCAGTATTTT
TRBJ2-1 - TRBV11-2 - CASSFDREAYNEQFF TGTGCCAGCAGCTTCGACAGGGAGGCCTACAATGAGCAGTTCTTC
TRBJ2-1 once TRBV7-9 - CASSTRGTSYNEQFF TGTGCCAGCAGCACCAGGGGAACCTCCTACAATGAGCAGTTCTTC
TRBJ2-3 - TRBV7-9 TRBD2 CASSLGLAGAEDTQYF TGTGCCAGCAGCTTGGGACTAGCGGGAGCGGAAGATACGCAGTATTTT
TRBJ2-3 - TRBV27 TRBD1 CASTSPIGGAGDTQYF TGTGCCAGCACCTCACCCATAGGGGGCGCCGGAGATACGCAGTATTTT
TRBJ1-5 - TRBV6-1 - CATPGTPTPHF TGTGCCACCCCTGGGACTCCCACTCCGCATTTT
TRBJ2-3 - TRBV13 TRBD1 CASSLGQGLTDTQYF TGTGCCAGCAGCTTGGGACAGGGGTTGACAGATACGCAGTATTTT
TRBJ2-4 - TRBV29-1 TRBD1 CSVEDPTQGENIQYF TGCAGCGTTGAAGATCCGACCCAGGGGGAAAACATTCAGTACTTC
TRBJ2-1 - TRBV5-6 - CASKGTGRLAEHNEQFF TGTGCCAGCAAAGGGACAGGAAGACTAGCGGAGCACAATGAGCAGTTCTTC
TRBJ2-1 - TRBV7-8 TRBD2 CASSSLAGVFNEQFF TGTGCCAGCAGCTCTCTAGCGGGAGTCTTTAATGAGCAGTTCTTC
TRBJ2-1 - TRBV28 - CASRHGTAQGEQFF TGTGCCAGCAGGCACGGGACGGCTCAGGGTGAGCAGTTCTTC
TRBJ2-1 once TRBV9 TRBD2 CASSVGQSGRAFEQFF TGTGCCAGCAGCGTAGGGCAATCCGGGAGGGCCTTTGAGCAGTTCTTC
TRBJ2-1 - TRBV6-5 TRBD2 CASSYSGLAGLNEQFF TGTGCCAGCAGTTACTCGGGACTAGCGGGTCTCAATGAGCAGTTCTTC
TRBJ2-1 - TRBV6-1 TRBD2 CASTDGRTEQFF TGTGCCAGCACCGACGGGAGGACTGAGCAGTTCTTC
TRBJ2-1 - TRBV14 TRBD1 CASSRTGRGQFF TGTGCCAGCAGCCGGACAGGGCGGGGTCAGTTCTTC
TRBJ2-5 - TRBV3-1 - CASSQEPLSPETQYF TGTGCCAGCAGCCAAGAGCCCCTTAGCCCCGAGACCCAGTACTTC
TRBJ1-6 - TRBV20-1 - CSARMGSDSPLHF TGCAGTGCTAGGATGGGTTCGGACTCACCCCTCCACTTT
TRBJ2-5 - TRBV15 - CATSRDYGPSGTQYF TGTGCCACCAGCAGAGATTACGGCCCCTCTGGGACCCAGTACTTC
TRBJ1-5 - TRBV6-5 - CASATLSGQPQHF TGTGCCAGCGCTACCCTGTCAGGGCAGCCCCAGCATTTT
TRBJ2-7 - TRBV20-1 - CSARTGMSYEQYF TGCAGTGCTAGGACGGGCATGTCCTACGAGCAGTACTTC
TRBJ2-3 - TRBV3-1 - CASSQGGRADTQYF TGTGCCAGCAGCCAAGGGGGCCGGGCAGATACGCAGTATTTT
TRBJ2-2 - TRBV6-4 - CASSDSWAGTGELFF TGTGCCAGCAGTGACTCCTGGGCGGGAACCGGGGAGCTGTTTTTT
TRBJ1-2 - TRBV6-2/TRBV6-3 - CASSVGALANYGYTF TGTGCCAGCAGCGTCGGGGCCTTAGCTAACTATGGCTACACCTTC
TRBJ2-7 - TRBV6-5 - CASSYSREGNYEQYF TGTGCCAGCAGTTACTCCCGGGAAGGGAACTACGAGCAGTACTTC
TRBJ2-7 - TRBV18 - CASSPPGTYEQYF TGTGCCAGCTCACCCCCCGGGACCTACGAGCAGTACTTC
TRBJ2-1 - TRBV6-2/TRBV6-3 - CASSSMTGLFYNEQFF TGTGCCAGCAGTTCCATGACAGGCCTCTTCTACAATGAGCAGTTCTTC
TRBJ2-1 - TRBV5-1 TRBD2 CASSLGSGSSYNEQFF TGCGCCAGCAGCTTGGGGAGCGGGAGCTCCTACAATGAGCAGTTCTTC
TRBJ1-1 - TRBV2 - CASSEDLEGTEAFF TGTGCCAGCAGTGAAGACCTGGAGGGCACTGAAGCTTTCTTT